Following are 26 T cell receptor beta chains from one sample sequenced in a study of glioma-infiltrating T cells. TCR alpha and beta CDR3 regions were amplified from RNA using iRepertoire nested multiplex PCR. One entry per CDR3 protein, called by TCRdb with MiXCR from the multiplex PCR reads. The sample has approximately 120,000 distinct CDR3 sequences, less than 30% seen once. Sequencing was done on a sample of glioma tissue, nonneoplastic brain tissue, or PBMCs (not recorded which). Every receptor here comes from a human donor with low-grade glioma or glioblastoma, undergoing nonglioma brain surgery, or in good health (not recorded which).

In this sample, this clonotype turned up once. A clone one base away is much larger, so this may be a read error. This sequence joins TRBV3-1 and TRBJ2-2; D unclear. CDR3 length equals 13 residues. Germline lookup yields CDR1 LGHDT and CDR2 YNNKEL (reference sequence). The V and J ends lost 10 bases and 8 bases respectively, with 17 bases between them. The DNA of the CDR3 is TGTGCCAACAAACCGGTCGGTCTGGGGGAGCTGTTTTTT. This gives the protein CANKPVGLGELFF.

V gene TRBV6-1 combines with J gene TRBJ1-1; 9 nucleotides align to TRBD1. The CDR3 totals 16 residues. Losses at the gene ends were 6 bases for V and 5 bases for J; bases not matched to a gene: 13. Germline values: CDR1 MNHNS, CDR2 SASEGT. The CDR3 nucleotides read TGTGCCAGCAGGGCCCAACAGGGGGCAGGGGATACTGAAGCTTTCTTT. It codes for CASRAQQGAGDTEAFF.

On this clonotype itself: A much larger clone is a single base away; this may be a read error. This chain connects TRBV9 to TRBJ2-5, with D possibly being TRBD1 or TRBD2 (5 bases each). Per the germline V gene, CDR1 is SGDLS and CDR2 is YYNGEE. This CDR3 contains 15 residues. The chain's CDR3 is CARSVGGGRQETQYF. The CDR3 coding sequence is TGTGCCCGCAGCGTAGGTGGGGGACGGCAAGAGACCCAGTACTTC.

The rearrangement uses TRBV6-5 and TRBJ1-4, with 8 bases aligning to TRBD1. This CDR3 is 19 amino acids long. V shed 4 bases and J 0 bases; nucleotides not matched to a gene: 13. The germline gives CDR1 MNHEY, CDR2 SVGAGI. CDR3 nucleotide sequence: TGTGCCAGCAGTTGCCCTTGGACAGGGAGAGATGCAACTAATGAAAAACTGTTTTTT. Residues: CASSCPWTGRDATNEKLFF.

The table lists this clonotype with many counts. This chain links TRBV2 with TRBJ1-2; TRBD1 matches 9 bases. The V and J ends lost 6 bases and 12 bases, in that order; junction bases with no gene match: 11. CDR1 and CDR2 (germline): SNHLY, FYNNEI. This CDR3 has 13 residues. The CDR3 DNA sequence: TGTGCCAGCAGCCCAAACCCGGGACAGGGTCACACCTTC. Protein sequence: CASSPNPGQGHTF.

This clonotype has at least ten counts. The chain has TRBV4-1 and TRBJ1-1; D unresolved. Per germline, CDR1 MGHRA and CDR2 YSYEKL. Deletions cut 0 bases from V and 1 base from J, with 9 bases between. The CDR3 runs to 15 residues. The CDR3 coding sequence is TGCGCCAGCAGCCAAGATCGTGGAGGGAACACTGAAGCTTTCTTT. As protein: CASSQDRGGNTEAFF.

This clonotype has a count of ten or more. This rearrangement joins TRBV18 to TRBJ1-1, with D hard to call. The CDR3 loop spans 14 amino acids. The germline V and J ends were trimmed by 3 bases and 3 bases, with 11 bases remaining between them. In germline, CDR1 is KGHSH, CDR2 LQKENI. The CDR3 protein is CASSPELGHTEAFF. The CDR3 nucleotides read TGTGCCAGCTCACCCGAGCTAGGTCACACTGAAGCTTTCTTT.

This clonotype was recorded at least ten times. The rearrangement uses TRBV5-5 and TRBJ2-7; D might be TRBD1 or TRBD2, each matching 7 bases. The CDR3 consists of 15 residues. The V and J ends lost 4 bases and 0 bases respectively, with 14 bases between them. Germline assignment: CDR1 SGHKS and CDR2 YYEKEE (reference sequence). CDR3 DNA: TGTGCCAGCAGCCGCCAGGGGGGGACCTCCTACGAGCAGTACTTC. This sequence encodes CASSRQGGTSYEQYF.

The V gene is TRBV4-1, the J gene TRBJ1-4, with no clear D. CDR3 size: 18 residues. Germline V gene sequence: CDR1 MGHRA, CDR2 YSYEKL. V shed 0 bases and J shed 2 bases, with 16 bases lying between them. The CDR3 DNA follows: TGCGCCAGCAGCCAAGATAGGGAAAGGGTCACGACTAATGAAAAACTGTTTTTT. This sequence encodes CASSQDRERVTTNEKLFF.

In its sample, this clonotype was seen many times. The chain joins TRBV2 to TRBJ1-1, with unresolved D. Germline values: CDR1 SNHLY, CDR2 FYNNEI. The CDR3 runs 13 residues. Trimming stripped 1 base from V and 4 bases from J, with 7 bases between. The CDR3 nucleotides read TGTGCCAGCAGTGAAGAAGCGGGCACTGAAGCTTTCTTT. It translates to CASSEEAGTEAFF.

This clonotype was seen ten or more times. The genes are TRBV19 and TRBJ1-1; 7 bases are a match to TRBD1. Losses at the gene ends were 3 bases for V and 5 bases for J; bases not matched to a gene: 15. The CDR3 loop spans 17 amino acids. CDR1 is LNHDA, CDR2 SQIVND, per germline (reference sequence). The CDR3 nucleotides are TGTGCCAGTAGTATTCTCCCCTTTACAGGGGATCCAACTGAAGCTTTCTTT. Its protein product is CASSILPFTGDPTEAFF.

This clonotype came up many times. J is TRBJ1-1 and V is TRBV29-1; 7 nucleotides align to TRBD1. The germline gives CDR1 SQVTM, CDR2 ANQGSEA. The junction had 15 bases not matched to a gene; V was cut back by 8 bases and J by 3 bases. The CDR3 is made up of 15 amino acids. CDR3: CSTRNQGTGDTEAFF. The CDR3 DNA reads as TGCAGCACCCGGAACCAGGGTACAGGGGACACTGAAGCTTTCTTT.

With regard to this clonotype: This is likely a read error, given that the CDR3 carries no conserved phenylalanine or tryptophan at its end. This chain uses TRBV9 with TRBJ1-3; D uncertain. The CDR3 has 14 residues. The germline CDR1 and CDR2 sequences are SGDLS and YYNGEE. V was trimmed by 0 bases and J by 1 base, leaving 5 bases between them. CDR3 sequence: CASSVGSSGNTIYS. CDR3 DNA: TGTGCCAGCAGCGTAGGTTCGTCTGGAAACACCATATATTCT.

This clonotype was detected ten times or more. V is TRBV6-1 and J is TRBJ1-3; D is perhaps TRBD1 (6 bases). The CDR3 is 14 residues long. Trimming pared 8 bases from V and 3 bases from J, leaving 14 bases between. Germline loops: CDR1 MNHNS, CDR2 SASEGT. CDR3 in amino acids: CASYGGRVGNTIYF. CDR3 coding DNA: TGTGCCAGCTACGGGGGGCGCGTTGGAAACACCATATATTTT.

The V gene is TRBV11-2, the J gene TRBJ2-2; D ambiguous. CDR1 and CDR2 (germline): SGHAT, FQNNGV. Trimming removed 1 base from V and 4 bases from J, with 13 bases in between. CDR3 length: 16 amino acids. CDR3 nucleotide sequence: TGTGCCAGCAGCTTAGCTTCCAGCAGCCGCACCGGGGAGCTGTTTTTT. It translates to CASSLASSSRTGELFF. Based on the CDR3 plus reference TRBV11-2 and TRBJ2-2, the full variable domain is EAGVAQSPRYKIIEKRQSVAFWCNPISGHATLYWYQQILGQGPKLLIQFQNNGVVDDSQLPKDRFSAERLKGVDSTLKIQPAKLEDSAVYLCASSLASSSRTGELFFGEGSRLTVL.

Concerning this clonotype: Possible read error: a much larger clone is one base away. This chain links TRBV4-1 with TRBJ2-5; D remains unclear. CDR3 length equals 16 residues. The V gene lost 5 bases and the J gene lost 2 bases, with 18 bases spanning the gap. Germline CDR1 reads MGHRA; CDR2 reads YSYEKL. In DNA, the CDR3 is TGCGCCAGCAGCGAACCCGATGACGGAGTTCAAGAGACCCAGTACTTC. Amino acid sequence: CASSEPDDGVQETQYF.

This clonotype was seen only a few times. This may be a read error: a much more frequent sequence differs by one nucleotide. V gene TRBV7-2 combines with J gene TRBJ2-3; 8 nucleotides align to TRBD1. The germline CDR1 and CDR2 sequences are SGHTA and FQGNSA. The CDR3 contains 15 residues. The CDR3 reads CASSSTGASTGTQYF. The CDR3 bases are TGTGCCAGCAGCTCGACAGGGGCTAGCACAGGTACGCAGTATTTT.

As to this clonotype: A much bigger clone sits one base away, suggesting this may be a read error. The chain is built from TRBV7-2 and TRBJ2-3, with D uncertain. This CDR3 spans 11 amino acids. V dropped 5 bases and J dropped 6 bases, with 6 bases sitting between them. CDR1 and CDR2 from the germline V gene are SGHTA and FQGNSA. CDR3 sequence reads: CASSHMDTQYF. In DNA, the CDR3 is TGTGCCAGCAGCCACATGGATACGCAGTATTTT. Full variable domain (outside the CDR3, taken from reference TRBV7-2 and TRBJ2-3): GAGVSQSPSNKVTEKGKDVELRCDPISGHTALYWYRQSLGQGLEFLIYFQGNSAPDKSGLPSDRFSAERTGGSVSTLTIQRTQQEDSAVYLCASSHMDTQYFGPGTRLTVL.

This clonotype was seen a single time. One base away lies a much larger clone, so this may be a sequencing read error. The chain couples TRBV5-4 to TRBJ2-7, with D uncertain. The V and J ends lost 4 bases and 2 bases respectively, with 13 bases between them. The CDR3 length is 14 residues. CDR1 and CDR2 from the germline V gene are SGHNT and YYREEE (reference sequence). For the CDR3, the DNA is TGTGCCAGCAGCCACCCTGACAATACCTACGAGCAGTACTTC. It specifies CASSHPDNTYEQYF.

Details on this clonotype: A read error may explain this, as a much larger clone is one base away. The chain has TRBV2 and TRBJ2-1; possible D gene TRBD2, 6 bases. Germline assignment: CDR1 SNHLY and CDR2 FYNNEI. The V gene lost 11 bases and the J gene lost 0 bases, with 14 bases spanning the gap. This CDR3 spans 14 amino acids. The chain's CDR3 is CAGPDGSSYNEQFF. The CDR3, as DNA: TGTGCCGGCCCTGACGGGAGCTCCTACAATGAGCAGTTCTTC. The full variable domain, in which reference TRBV2 and TRBJ2-1 provide the parts outside the CDR3, is EPEVTQTPSHQVTQMGQEVILRCVPISNHLYFYWYRQILGQKVEFLVSFYNNEISEKSEIFDDQFSVERPDGSNFTLKIRSTKLEDSAMYFCAGPDGSSYNEQFFGPGTRLTVL.

This clonotype was seen many times. The rearrangement joins TRBV27 to TRBJ2-1; TRBD1 might be the D (5 bases). In germline, CDR1 is MNHEY, CDR2 SMNVEV (reference sequence). CDR3 length: 14 amino acids. Trimming removed 10 bases from V and 4 bases from J, with 17 bases in between. Here the CDR3 reads CATTRVGSYNEQFF. As DNA, the CDR3 is TGTGCCACCACCAGGGTGGGTAGTTACAATGAGCAGTTCTTC.

This chain joins TRBV9 and TRBJ2-7, with D possibly matching TRBD2 (6 bases). The V and J ends lost 7 bases and 3 bases respectively, with 14 bases between them. In germline, CDR1 is SGDLS, CDR2 YYNGEE. This CDR3 region has 13 residues. The CDR3 here is CASSGGEVYEQYF. The CDR3 nucleotides read TGTGCCAGCTCAGGCGGGGAAGTCTACGAGCAGTACTTC.

Points on this clonotype: Relative to the germline gene, one junction end is altered; a read error may explain this. In DNA form, the CDR3 reads TGTGCCAGCAGCTCGACTAGCGGACGATCCTACGATCAGTACTTC. The encoded protein is CASSSTSGRSYDQYF. The V call is TRBV7-2, the J call TRBJ2-7; TRBD2 agrees at 9 bases. The CDR3 has 15 amino acids. The V gene's germline CDR1 is SGHTA and CDR2 FQGNSA.

Many counts were recorded for this clonotype. The chain has TRBV7-6 and TRBJ2-1, with D maybe TRBD2 (5 bases). Germline values: CDR1 SGHVS, CDR2 FNYEAQ. The V gene lost 1 base and the J gene lost 4 bases, with 14 bases spanning the gap. CDR3 length: 16 residues. The CDR3 coding sequence is TGTGCCAGCAGCTTAGTCCCGGGGTCCCTGTACAATGAGCAGTTCTTC. It translates to CASSLVPGSLYNEQFF.

This clonotype was counted many times. V usage is TRBV10-3 and J usage is TRBJ2-1, with 8 bases lining up with TRBD2. The CDR3 consists of 14 residues. Germline V lookup: CDR1 ENHRY, CDR2 SYGVKD. After removal of 10 bases from V and 5 bases from J, the junction contained 10 bases not matched to a gene. The CDR3 DNA reads TGTGCCACCCGAGCGGGAGTAAGCGACAATGAGCAGTTCTTC. Residues: CATRAGVSDNEQFF.

This clonotype was counted at least ten times. The chain couples TRBV20-1 to TRBJ2-7; D remains ambiguous. The CDR3 length is 12 residues. V lost 2 bases to trimming and J lost 7 bases, with 12 bases between them. In germline, CDR1 is DFQATT, CDR2 SNEGSKA (reference sequence). The DNA of the CDR3 is TGCAGTGCTAGATTCCGGGCGTGGGAGCAGTACTTC. Amino acids: CSARFRAWEQYF.